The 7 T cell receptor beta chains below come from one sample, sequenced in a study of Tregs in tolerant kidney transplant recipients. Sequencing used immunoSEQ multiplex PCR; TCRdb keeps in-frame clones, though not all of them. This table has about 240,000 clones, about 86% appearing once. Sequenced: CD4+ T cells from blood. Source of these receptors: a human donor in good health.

CDR3 coding DNA: TGTGCCAGCAGCCGGATGCGACAGGGTCCCTACAATGAGCAGTTCTTC. Amino acid sequence: CASSRMRQGPYNEQFF. The rearrangement links TRBV6-6 to TRBJ2-1, with 7 nucleotides matching TRBD1. CDR1 and CDR2 (germline): MNHNY, SVGAGI (reference sequence). The CDR3 has 16 amino acids. The trim removed 6 bases at V and 2 bases at J, leaving 10 bases unmatched.

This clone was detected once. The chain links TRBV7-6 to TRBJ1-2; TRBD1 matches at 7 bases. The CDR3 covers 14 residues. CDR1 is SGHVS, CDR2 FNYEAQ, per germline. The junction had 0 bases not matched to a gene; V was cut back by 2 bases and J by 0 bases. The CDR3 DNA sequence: TGTGCCAGCAGCTTACAGGGGGCTAACTATGGCTACACCTTC. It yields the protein CASSLQGANYGYTF.

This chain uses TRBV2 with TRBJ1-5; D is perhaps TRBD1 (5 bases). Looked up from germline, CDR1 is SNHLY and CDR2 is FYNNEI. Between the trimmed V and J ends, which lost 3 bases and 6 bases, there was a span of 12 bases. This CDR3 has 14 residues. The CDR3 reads CASSEGRWSQPQHF. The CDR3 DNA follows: TGTGCCAGCAGTGAGGGACGGTGGTCTCAGCCCCAGCATTTT. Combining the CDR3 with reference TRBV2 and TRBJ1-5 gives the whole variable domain EPEVTQTPSHQVTQMGQEVILRCVPISNHLYFYWYRQILGQKVEFLVSFYNNEISEKSEIFDDQFSVERPDGSNFTLKIRSTKLEDSAMYFCASSEGRWSQPQHFGDGTRLSIL.

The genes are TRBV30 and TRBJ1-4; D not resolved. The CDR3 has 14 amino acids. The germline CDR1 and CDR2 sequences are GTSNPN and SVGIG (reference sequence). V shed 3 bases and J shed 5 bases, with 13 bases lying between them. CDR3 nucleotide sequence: TGTGCCTGGAGCCTGCATCGGTTGAATGAAAAACTGTTTTTT. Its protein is CAWSLHRLNEKLFF. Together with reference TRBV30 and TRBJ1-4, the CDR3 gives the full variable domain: SQTIHQWPATLVQPVGSPLSLECTVEGTSNPNLYWYRQAAGRGLQLLFYSVGIGQISSEVPQNLSASRPQDRQFILSSKKLLLSDSGFYLCAWSLHRLNEKLFFGSGTQLSVL.

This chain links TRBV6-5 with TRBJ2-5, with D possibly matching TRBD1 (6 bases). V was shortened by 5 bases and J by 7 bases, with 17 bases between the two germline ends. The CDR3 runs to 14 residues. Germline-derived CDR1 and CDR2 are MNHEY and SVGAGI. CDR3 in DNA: TGTGCCAGCAGTGAAACGAGAAGGGGGTTGACCCAGTACTTC. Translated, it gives CASSETRRGLTQYF.

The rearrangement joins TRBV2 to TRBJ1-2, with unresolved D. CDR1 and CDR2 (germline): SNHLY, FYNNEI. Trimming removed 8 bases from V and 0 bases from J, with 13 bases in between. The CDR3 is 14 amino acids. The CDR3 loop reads CASCQEATNYGYTF. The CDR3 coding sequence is TGTGCCAGCTGCCAGGAAGCTACTAACTATGGCTACACCTTC. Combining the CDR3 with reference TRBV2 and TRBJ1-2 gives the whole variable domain EPEVTQTPSHQVTQMGQEVILRCVPISNHLYFYWYRQILGQKVEFLVSFYNNEISEKSEIFDDQFSVERPDGSNFTLKIRSTKLEDSAMYFCASCQEATNYGYTFGSGTRLTVV.

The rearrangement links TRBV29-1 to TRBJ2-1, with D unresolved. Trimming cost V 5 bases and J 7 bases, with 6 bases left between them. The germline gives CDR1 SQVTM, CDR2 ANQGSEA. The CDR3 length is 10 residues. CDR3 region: CSVYVNEQFF. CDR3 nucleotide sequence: TGCAGCGTTTATGTGAATGAGCAGTTCTTC.